The source of this TCR beta chain is a study of blood T cell repertoires in COVID-19. Study-wide background: There were acute and convalescent COVID-19 samples, and they came from the United States, Italy and Spain. T cells, B-cell-depleted T cells, or PBMCs provided the cDNA or gDNA that served as material.

The germline V gene has CDR1 MNHEY and CDR2 SVGEGT. The CDR3 has 14 residues. V was trimmed by 4 bases and J by 9 bases, leaving 15 bases between them. Patients from Seattle were sampled longitudinally, starting during active infection. In the source study's methods: Reference gene primer amplification yielded estimated nucleated cell counts. Method: immunoSEQ multiplex PCR; TCRdb's copy keeps in-frame clones and lacks some. The V and J calls and the clone size are those of that table, but D and trimming were determined from the DNA. The profile shows about 82,000 clones, under 80% of them singletons.

The sequence was collected from a man aged 60 to 75 with COVID-19, enrolled during active disease. Sequencing was done on a sample of peripheral blood. The chain has TRBV6-2 or TRBV6-3 and TRBJ2-2, with D perhaps TRBD2 (5 bases). The CDR3 DNA follows: TGTGCCAGCAGTTCCGCCTCAAGCGGCAGGGAGCTGTTTTTT. As protein: CASSSASSGRELFF.